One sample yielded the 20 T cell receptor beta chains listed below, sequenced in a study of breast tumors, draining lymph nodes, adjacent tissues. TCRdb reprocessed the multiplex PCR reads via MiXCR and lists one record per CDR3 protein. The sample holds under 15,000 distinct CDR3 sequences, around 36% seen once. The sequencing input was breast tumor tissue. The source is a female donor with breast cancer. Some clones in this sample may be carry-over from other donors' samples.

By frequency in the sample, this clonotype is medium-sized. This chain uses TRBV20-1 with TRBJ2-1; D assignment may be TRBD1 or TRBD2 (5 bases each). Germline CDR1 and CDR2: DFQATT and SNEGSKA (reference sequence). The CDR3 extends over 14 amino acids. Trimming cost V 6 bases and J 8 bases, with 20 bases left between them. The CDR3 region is CSARGTIANYEQFF. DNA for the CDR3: TGCAGTGCGAGGGGAACAATTGCAAACTATGAGCAGTTCTTC.

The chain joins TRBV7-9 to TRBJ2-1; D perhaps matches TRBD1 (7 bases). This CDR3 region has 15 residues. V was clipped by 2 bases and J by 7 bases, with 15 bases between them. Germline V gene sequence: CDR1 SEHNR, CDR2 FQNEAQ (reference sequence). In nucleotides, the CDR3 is TGTGCCAGCAGCTTAAAGTGGGCAGGGGGGAATGAGCAGTTCTTC. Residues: CASSLKWAGGNEQFF. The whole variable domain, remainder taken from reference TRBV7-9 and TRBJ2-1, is DTGVSQNPRHKITKRGQNVTFRCDPISEHNRLYWYRQTLGQGPEFLTYFQNEAQLEKSRLLSDRFSAERPKGSFSTLEIQRTEQGDSAMYLCASSLKWAGGNEQFFGPGTRLTVL.

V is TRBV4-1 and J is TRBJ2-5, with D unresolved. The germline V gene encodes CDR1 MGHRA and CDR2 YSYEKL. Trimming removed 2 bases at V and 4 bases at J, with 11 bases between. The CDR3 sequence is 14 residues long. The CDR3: CASSQNDPGETQYF. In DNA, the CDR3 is TGCGCCAGCAGCCAAAACGACCCGGGAGAGACCCAGTACTTC.

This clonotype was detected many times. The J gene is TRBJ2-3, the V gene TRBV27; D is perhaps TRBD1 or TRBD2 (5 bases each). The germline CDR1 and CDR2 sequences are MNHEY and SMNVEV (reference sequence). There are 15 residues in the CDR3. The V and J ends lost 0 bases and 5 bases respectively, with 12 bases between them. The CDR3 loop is CASSLSGTQQDTQYF. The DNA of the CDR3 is TGTGCCAGCAGTTTATCCGGGACCCAGCAAGATACGCAGTATTTT.

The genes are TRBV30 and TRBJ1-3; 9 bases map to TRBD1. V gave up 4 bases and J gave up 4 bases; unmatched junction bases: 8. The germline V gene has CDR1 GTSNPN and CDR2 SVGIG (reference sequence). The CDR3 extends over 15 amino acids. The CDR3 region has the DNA TGTGCCTGGAAACGGACAGGGGCGACCGGAAACACCATATATTTT. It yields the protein CAWKRTGATGNTIYF.

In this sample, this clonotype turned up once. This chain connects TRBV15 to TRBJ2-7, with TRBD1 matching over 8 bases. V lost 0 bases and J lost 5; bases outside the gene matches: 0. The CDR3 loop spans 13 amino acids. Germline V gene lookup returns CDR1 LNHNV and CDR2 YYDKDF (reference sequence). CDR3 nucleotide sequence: TGTGCCACCAGCAGAGACAGGGGGCACGAGCAGTACTTC. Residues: CATSRDRGHEQYF.

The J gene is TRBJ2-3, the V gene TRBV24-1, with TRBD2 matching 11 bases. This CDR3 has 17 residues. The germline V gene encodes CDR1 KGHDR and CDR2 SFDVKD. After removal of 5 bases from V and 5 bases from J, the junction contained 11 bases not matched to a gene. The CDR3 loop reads CATSVGLAGNTGDTQYF. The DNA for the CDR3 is TGTGCCACCAGTGTCGGACTAGCGGGTAATACGGGAGATACGCAGTATTTT.

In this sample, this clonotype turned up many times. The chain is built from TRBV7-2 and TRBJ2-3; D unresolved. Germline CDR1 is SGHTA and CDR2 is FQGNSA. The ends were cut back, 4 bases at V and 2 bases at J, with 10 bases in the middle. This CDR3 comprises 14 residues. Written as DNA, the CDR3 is TGTGCCAGCAGCTCATACCTAGACACAGATACGCAGTATTTT. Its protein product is CASSSYLDTDTQYF.

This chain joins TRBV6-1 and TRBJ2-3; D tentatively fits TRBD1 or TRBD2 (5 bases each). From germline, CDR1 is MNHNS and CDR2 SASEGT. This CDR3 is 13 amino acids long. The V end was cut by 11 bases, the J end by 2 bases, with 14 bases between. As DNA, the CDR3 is TGTGCCGGCGGTGGGGACCACACAGATACGCAGTATTTT. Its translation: CAGGGDHTDTQYF.

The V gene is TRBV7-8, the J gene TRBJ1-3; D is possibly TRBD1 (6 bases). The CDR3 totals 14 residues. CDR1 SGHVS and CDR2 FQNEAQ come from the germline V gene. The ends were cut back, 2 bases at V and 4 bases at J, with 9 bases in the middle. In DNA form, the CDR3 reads TGTGCCAGCAGCTTAACGGGGGCCGGAAACACCATATATTTT. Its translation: CASSLTGAGNTIYF.

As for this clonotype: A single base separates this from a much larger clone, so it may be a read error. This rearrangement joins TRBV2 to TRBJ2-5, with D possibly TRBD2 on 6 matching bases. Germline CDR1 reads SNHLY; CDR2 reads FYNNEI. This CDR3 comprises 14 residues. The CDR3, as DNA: TGTGCCAGCAAGTCCCGGGAGTTGCAAGGGACCCAGTACTTC. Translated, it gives CASKSRELQGTQYF.

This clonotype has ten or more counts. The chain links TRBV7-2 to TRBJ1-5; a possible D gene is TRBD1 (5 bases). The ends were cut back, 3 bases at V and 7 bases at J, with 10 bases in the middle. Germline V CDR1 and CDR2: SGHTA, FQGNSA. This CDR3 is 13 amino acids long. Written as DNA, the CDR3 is TGTGCCAGCAGCTTGACAGCAGAACAGCCCCAGCATTTT. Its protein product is CASSLTAEQPQHF.

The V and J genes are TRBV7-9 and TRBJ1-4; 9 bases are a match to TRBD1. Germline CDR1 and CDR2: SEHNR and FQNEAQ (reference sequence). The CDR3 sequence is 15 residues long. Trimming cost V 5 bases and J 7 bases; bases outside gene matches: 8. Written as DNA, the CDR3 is TGTGCCAGCAGCGCCGGGACAGGGAGGGGTGAAAAACTGTTTTTT. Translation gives CASSAGTGRGEKLFF.

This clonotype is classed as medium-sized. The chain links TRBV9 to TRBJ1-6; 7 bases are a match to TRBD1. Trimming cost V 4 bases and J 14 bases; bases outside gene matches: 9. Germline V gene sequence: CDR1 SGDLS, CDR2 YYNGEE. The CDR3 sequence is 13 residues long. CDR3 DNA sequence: TGTGCCAGCAGCAAAGAGGGGGCATTTACCCTCCACTTT. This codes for CASSKEGAFTLHF.

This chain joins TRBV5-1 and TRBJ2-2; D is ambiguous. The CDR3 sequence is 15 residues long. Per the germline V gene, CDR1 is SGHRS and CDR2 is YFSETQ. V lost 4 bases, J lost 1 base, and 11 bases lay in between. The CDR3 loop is CASSTDPLNTGELFF. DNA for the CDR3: TGCGCCAGCAGCACGGACCCCCTGAACACCGGGGAGCTGTTTTTT. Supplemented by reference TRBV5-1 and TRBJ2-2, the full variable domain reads KAGVTQTPRYLIKTRGQQVTLSCSPISGHRSVSWYQQTPGQGLQFLFEYFSETQRNKGNFPGRFSGRQFSNSRSEMNVSTLELGDSALYLCASSTDPLNTGELFFGEGSRLTVL.

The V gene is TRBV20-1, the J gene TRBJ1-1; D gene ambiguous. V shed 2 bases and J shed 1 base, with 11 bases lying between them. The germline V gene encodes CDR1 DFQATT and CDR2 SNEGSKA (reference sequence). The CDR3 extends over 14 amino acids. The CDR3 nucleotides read TGCAGTGCTAGATCCCCACACCGGAACACTGAAGCTTTCTTT. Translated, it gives CSARSPHRNTEAFF.

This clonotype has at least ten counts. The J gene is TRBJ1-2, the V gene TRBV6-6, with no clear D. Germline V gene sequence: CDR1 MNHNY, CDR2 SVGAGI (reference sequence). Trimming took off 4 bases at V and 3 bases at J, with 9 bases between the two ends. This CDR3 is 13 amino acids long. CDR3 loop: CASSSGADYGYTF. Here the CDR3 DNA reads TGTGCCAGCAGTTCAGGAGCCGACTATGGCTACACCTTC.

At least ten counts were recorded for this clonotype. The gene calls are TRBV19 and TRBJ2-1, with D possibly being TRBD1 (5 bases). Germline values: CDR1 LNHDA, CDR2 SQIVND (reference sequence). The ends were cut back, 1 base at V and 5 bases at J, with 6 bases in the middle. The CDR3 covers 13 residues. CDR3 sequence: CASSIGQHNEQFF. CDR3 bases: TGTGCCAGTAGTATAGGACAGCACAATGAGCAGTTCTTC.

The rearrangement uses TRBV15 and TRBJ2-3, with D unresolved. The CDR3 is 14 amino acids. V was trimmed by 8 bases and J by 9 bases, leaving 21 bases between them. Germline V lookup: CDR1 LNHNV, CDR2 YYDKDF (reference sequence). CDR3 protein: CATLASPGLRTQYF. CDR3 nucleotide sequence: TGTGCCACCCTGGCCTCCCCGGGCCTGAGGACGCAGTATTTT.

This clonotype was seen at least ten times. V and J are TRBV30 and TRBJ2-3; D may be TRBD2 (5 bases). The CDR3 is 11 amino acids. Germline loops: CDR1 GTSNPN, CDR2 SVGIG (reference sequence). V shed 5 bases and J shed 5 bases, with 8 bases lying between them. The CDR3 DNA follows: TGTGCCTGGGGACTGGGAGATACGCAGTATTTT. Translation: CAWGLGDTQYF.